The rows below give T cell receptor beta chains drawn from one sample of a study of blood T cells in healthy people across ages. TCRdb itself ran the 5' RACE reads through MiXCR, one entry per CDR3 protein. The sample holds roughly 1,700,000 distinct CDR3 sequences, roughly 30% seen once. Sequenced sample: blood. The receptor source for this set is a woman in her twenties or thirties in good health. The CDR3 runs from the conserved cysteine through the conserved F or W. A D gene is named only where the DNA matches it firmly. Not every row has a clone size; where given, it reads once, few, many or a size class.

CDR3aa,CDR3nt,abundance,j_gene,d_gene,v_gene
CASSLSLQGFNEQYF,TGTGCCAGCAGCTTGTCCCTACAGGGGTTTAATGAGCAGTACTTC,once,TRBJ2-4,TRBD1,TRBV5-6
CASSLDSGGYNEQYF,TGTGCCAGCAGCTTAGATAGCGGGGGATACAATGAGCAGTACTTC,NA,TRBJ2-7,TRBD2,TRBV7-3
CASSPRSPSNYGYTF,TGTGCCAGCAGCCCCAGATCCCCCTCCAACTATGGCTACACCTTC,NA,TRBJ1-2,NA,TRBV12-3/TRBV12-4
CASSSAGGGGGEQFF,TGCGCCAGCAGCTCGGCCGGGGGGGGTGGAGGTGAGCAGTTCTTC,few,TRBJ2-1,TRBD2,TRBV5-1
CSLAGLPSGRTEAFF,TGCAGCTTAGCCGGGCTCCCCTCGGGAAGAACTGAAGCTTTCTTT,NA,TRBJ1-1,NA,TRBV29-1
CSVGGDSPLHF,TGCAGCGTTGGTGGGGATTCACCCCTCCACTTT,many,TRBJ1-6,NA,TRBV29-1
CASRGPSKNVQYF,TGTGCCAGCAGAGGCCCTTCCAAAAACGTTCAGTACTTC,NA,TRBJ2-4,NA,TRBV7-8
CSARVRGQHNEQYF,TGCAGTGCTAGAGTGAGGGGGCAGCACAATGAGCAGTACTTC,NA,TRBJ2-5,TRBD1,TRBV20-1
CSAARSGGANEQFF,TGCAGTGCTGCCCGTAGCGGGGGGGCCAATGAGCAGTTCTTC,NA,TRBJ2-1,TRBD2,TRBV20-1
CASRAGLGSFEQFF,TGTGCCAGCAGAGCCGGACTAGGGTCGTTTGAGCAGTTCTTC,few,TRBJ2-1,TRBD2,TRBV12-3/TRBV12-4
CASSLGGVVGNIQYF,TGTGCCAGCAGCTTAGGGGGGGTGGTGGGAAACATTCAGTACTTC,few,TRBJ2-4,NA,TRBV7-2
CASSLTGLTTEAFF,TGTGCCAGCAGCTTAACAGGGTTGACGACTGAAGCTTTCTTT,NA,TRBJ1-1,NA,TRBV7-6
CASSLTGRGSDEQFF,TGTGCCAGCAGCTTAACAGGGAGGGGTAGCGATGAGCAGTTCTTC,NA,TRBJ2-1,NA,TRBV7-6
CASSLDPTSGRYNEQFF,TGTGCCAGCAGCTTAGACCCAACTAGCGGGCGTTACAATGAGCAGTTCTTC,few,TRBJ2-1,TRBD2,TRBV11-2
CSALSRDGSEKLFF,TGCAGTGCGTTATCGCGGGACGGGTCGGAAAAACTGTTTTTT,few,TRBJ1-4,NA,TRBV20-1
CASGPGEGSDAQYF,TGTGCTAGTGGTCCGGGGGAGGGGTCGGATGCGCAGTATTTT,few,TRBJ2-3,TRBD2,TRBV12-5
CASSSRVGYSYEQYF,TGTGCCAGCAGCTCGAGGGTCGGGTACTCCTACGAGCAGTACTTC,NA,TRBJ2-7,NA,TRBV7-2
CSALSTSGGKETQYF,TGCAGTGCTTTATCGACTAGCGGGGGGAAAGAGACCCAGTACTTC,NA,TRBJ2-5,TRBD2,TRBV20-1
CASSPTGIASNSNQPQHF,TGTGCCAGCTCCCCAACCGGGATCGCATCGAATAGCAATCAGCCCCAGCATTTT,NA,TRBJ1-5,NA,TRBV27
CATEGTGTNEQFF,TGTGCCACCGAGGGGACAGGTACCAATGAGCAGTTCTTC,few,TRBJ2-1,TRBD1,TRBV24-1
CASSLVGRLDLGETQYF,TGTGCCAGCAGCCTCGTCGGAAGACTAGATTTAGGAGAGACCCAGTACTTC,few,TRBJ2-5,NA,TRBV7-6
CASSLGGPAETQYF,TGCGCCAGCAGCCTGGGAGGGCCGGCAGAGACCCAGTACTTC,few,TRBJ2-5,TRBD2,TRBV4-1
CASSGGSGDTDTQYF,TGTGCCAGCAGTGGCGGGAGTGGGGACACAGATACGCAGTATTTT,few,TRBJ2-3,TRBD2,TRBV6-2/TRBV6-3
CSASTGRASYTF,TGCAGTGCTAGTACAGGGCGGGCGAGCTACACCTTC,few,TRBJ1-2,NA,TRBV20-1
CAGSYDLSDGGYTF,TGTGCCGGCAGTTACGACCTCTCCGACGGAGGCTACACCTTC,NA,TRBJ1-2,NA,TRBV6-5
CASGLTAREGDGYTF,TGTGCTAGTGGTTTGACAGCTAGGGAAGGTGATGGCTACACCTTC,NA,TRBJ1-2,NA,TRBV12-5
CSARDRRDPYEQYF,TGCAGTGCTAGAGATCGTAGGGATCCCTACGAGCAGTACTTC,NA,TRBJ2-7,NA,TRBV20-1
CAWTETYEQYF,TGTGCCTGGACAGAAACCTACGAGCAGTACTTC,NA,TRBJ2-7,NA,TRBV30
CSAGDPKASGSPLPTDTQYF,TGCAGTGCTGGCGACCCAAAGGCTAGCGGGAGCCCACTGCCCACAGATACGCAGTATTTT,once,TRBJ2-3,TRBD2,TRBV20-1
CASSLRDTNTGELFF,TGTGCCAGCAGTTTAAGGGATACGAACACCGGGGAGCTGTTTTTT,NA,TRBJ2-2,NA,TRBV12-3/TRBV12-4
CAIADRDTAYEQYF,TGTGCCATCGCAGACCGGGACACCGCCTACGAGCAGTACTTC,few,TRBJ2-7,NA,TRBV10-3
CSVAEETQYF,TGCAGCGTTGCCGAAGAGACCCAGTACTTC,many,TRBJ2-5,NA,TRBV29-1
CAISRLAGVTDTQYF,TGTGCCATCAGTCGACTAGCGGGGGTCACAGATACGCAGTATTTT,many,TRBJ2-3,TRBD2,TRBV10-3
CASGVRSSGSVEQFF,TGCGCCAGCGGCGTCCGATCTAGCGGGAGCGTTGAGCAGTTCTTC,many,TRBJ2-1,TRBD2,TRBV5-1
CASSYPLNYGYTF,TGTGCCAGCAGTTACCCTCTTAACTATGGCTACACCTTC,few,TRBJ1-2,NA,TRBV6-2/TRBV6-3
CSVERKSGADTQYF,TGCAGCGTTGAAAGGAAATCGGGCGCAGATACGCAGTATTTT,many,TRBJ2-3,NA,TRBV29-1
CAGSQALEDYGYTF,TGTGCCGGCAGCCAGGCTCTGGAAGACTATGGCTACACCTTC,NA,TRBJ1-2,NA,TRBV14
CASSLGSTGGEKLFF,TGCGCCAGCAGCTTGGGATCGACCGGGGGAGAAAAACTGTTTTTT,few,TRBJ1-4,NA,TRBV5-1
CASRSDRDNEQFF,TGTGCCAGCAGGTCCGACAGGGACAATGAGCAGTTCTTC,few,TRBJ2-1,TRBD1,TRBV12-3/TRBV12-4
CATSSLEAGANVLTF,TGTGCCACCAGCAGCCTTGAGGCAGGGGCCAACGTCCTGACTTTC,many,TRBJ2-6,NA,TRBV15
CASRPGRDGYEQYF,TGTGCCAGCAGGCCCGGCAGGGACGGTTACGAGCAGTACTTC,few,TRBJ2-7,NA,TRBV6-6
CASSSSGTSCEQYF,TGTGCCAGCTCCTCATCGGGTACCTCCTGCGAGCAGTACTTC,NA,TRBJ2-7,NA,TRBV18